A single TCR beta chain is shown here with its context. Participant-given clinical history determined each cohort assignment. Produced via immunoSEQ multiplex PCR; TCRdb's table is partial and in-frame only. The sample yields 240,000 or so clones, 80% to 90% seen once. These data come from a study of blood T cell repertoires in COVID-19. Trimming removed 10 bases from V and 1 base from J, with 15 bases in between. From germline, CDR1 is KGHSH and CDR2 LQKENI. The length of the CDR3 is 14 residues. Sample: PBMCs or T cells enriched from blood (not recorded which). This sequence was found in a middle-aged man who had recovered from COVID-19. The chain is built from TRBV18 and TRBJ2-3, with D possibly matching TRBD2 (6 bases). For the CDR3, the DNA is TGTGCCACCACCCTAGCGCCTGGCACAGATACGCAGTATTTT. Translating it yields CATTLAPGTDTQYF.